These 9 T cell receptor beta chains originate from one sample sequenced in a study of cytomegalovirus exposure and HLA in healthy donors. The PCR employed 60 Vbeta primers together with 13 Jbeta primers. The protocol was immunoSEQ multiplex PCR, while the TCRdb copy is restricted to in-frame clones and leaves out a portion. The sample has about 97,000 clones; 73% are singletons. Sequences were obtained from PBMCs. All receptors derive from a man aged 40-49 years in good health and CMV-seronegative.

This rearrangement joins TRBV5-6 to TRBJ2-5; perhaps TRBD1 as D (5 bases). Trimming took off 1 base at V and 4 bases at J, with 8 bases between the two ends. Looked up from germline, CDR1 is SGHDT and CDR2 is YYEEEE. CDR3 size: 13 residues. The CDR3 coding sequence is TGTGCCAGCAGCTTGCTTACAGGAGAGACCCAGTACTTC. Its translation: CASSLLTGETQYF.

The chain is built from TRBV4-2 and TRBJ2-3, with a weak D call TRBD2 (5 bases). Trimming removed 0 bases from V and 6 bases from J, with 16 bases in between. Looked up from germline, CDR1 is LGHNA and CDR2 is YNFKEQ. The CDR3 is 16 amino acids. Here the CDR3 reads CASSQETRARRDTQYF. The CDR3 bases are TGTGCCAGCAGCCAAGAAACGAGGGCCCGGCGGGATACGCAGTATTTT.

The chain carries TRBV5-4 and TRBJ1-5; D remains unclear. The CDR3 runs 14 residues. The V gene's germline CDR1 is SGHNT and CDR2 YYREEE (reference sequence). Trimming removed 1 base from V and 0 bases from J, with 5 bases in between. CDR3 protein: CASSLPGSNQPQHF. The CDR3 coding sequence is TGTGCCAGCAGCTTGCCCGGTAGCAATCAGCCCCAGCATTTT.

Concerning this clone: Other DNA sequences in this specimen translate into the identical CDR3. The V call is TRBV15, the J call TRBJ2-7; D possibly corresponds to TRBD1 (5 bases). This CDR3 is built from 14 residues. V lost 1 base, J lost 4 bases, and 11 bases lay in between. Germline lookup yields CDR1 LNHNV and CDR2 YYDKDF (reference sequence). CDR3 nucleotides: TGTGCCACCAGCAGAGGACAGACTCCATACGAGCAGTACTTC. This gives the protein CATSRGQTPYEQYF.

This rearrangement joins TRBV5-1 to TRBJ1-3; 8 nucleotides match TRBD1. Germline lookup yields CDR1 SGHRS and CDR2 YFSETQ. The CDR3 totals 15 residues. Trimming at V came to 4 bases and at J to 3 bases, leaving 6 bases not matched to a gene. The CDR3 bases are TGCGCCAGCAGCACGACAGGGGTGAATGGAAACACCATATATTTT. Its protein product is CASSTTGVNGNTIYF.

CDR3: CASSLLDRGLYEQYF. CDR3 sequence (DNA): TGTGCCAGCAGCTTATTAGACAGGGGGCTCTACGAGCAGTACTTC. The V call is TRBV7-8, the J call TRBJ2-7; the match to TRBD1 covers 10 bases. The germline CDR1 and CDR2 sequences are SGHVS and FQNEAQ. The CDR3 has 15 amino acids. V lost 2 bases and J lost 3; bases outside the gene matches: 4.

J is TRBJ2-5 and V is TRBV7-2, with 10 bases lining up with TRBD2. The CDR3 length is 15 residues. Germline V lookup: CDR1 SGHTA, CDR2 FQGNSA. V lost 5 bases and J lost 5; bases outside the gene matches: 8. The CDR3: CASSRQRGGGETQYF. DNA of the CDR3: TGTGCCAGCAGCCGCCAGCGGGGGGGCGGCGAGACCCAGTACTTC. The full variable domain, in which reference TRBV7-2 and TRBJ2-5 provide the parts outside the CDR3, is GAGVSQSPSNKVTEKGKDVELRCDPISGHTALYWYRQSLGQGLEFLIYFQGNSAPDKSGLPSDRFSAERTGGSVSTLTIQRTQQEDSAVYLCASSRQRGGGETQYFGPGTRLLVL.

This chain uses TRBV13 with TRBJ2-7; 7 bases are a match to TRBD2. The ends lost 3 bases at V and 1 base at J; junction bases unmatched: 6. CDR3 length: 15 residues. Germline CDR1 reads PRHDT; CDR2 reads FYEKMQ (reference sequence). The CDR3 sequence: CASSFFREGSYEQYF. The CDR3 DNA reads as TGTGCCAGCAGCTTTTTCAGGGAGGGGTCCTACGAGCAGTACTTC. Variable domain in full (rest from reference TRBV13 and TRBJ2-7): AAGVIQSPRHLIKEKRETATLKCYPIPRHDTVYWYQQGPGQDPQFLISFYEKMQSDKGSIPDRFSAQQFSDYHSELNMSSLELGDSALYFCASSFFREGSYEQYFGPGTRLTVT.

This clone was counted a few times. The chain recombines TRBV7-9 with TRBJ1-2; a possible D gene is TRBD1 (6 bases). CDR3 size: 14 residues. With 1 base removed from V and 8 bases from J, the gap between germline ends came to 14 bases. CDR1 is SEHNR, CDR2 FQNEAQ, per germline (reference sequence). The CDR3 DNA reads as TGTGCCAGCAGCTTAGACGGGGCCGGACAGGGCTACACCTTC. It is translated as CASSLDGAGQGYTF.